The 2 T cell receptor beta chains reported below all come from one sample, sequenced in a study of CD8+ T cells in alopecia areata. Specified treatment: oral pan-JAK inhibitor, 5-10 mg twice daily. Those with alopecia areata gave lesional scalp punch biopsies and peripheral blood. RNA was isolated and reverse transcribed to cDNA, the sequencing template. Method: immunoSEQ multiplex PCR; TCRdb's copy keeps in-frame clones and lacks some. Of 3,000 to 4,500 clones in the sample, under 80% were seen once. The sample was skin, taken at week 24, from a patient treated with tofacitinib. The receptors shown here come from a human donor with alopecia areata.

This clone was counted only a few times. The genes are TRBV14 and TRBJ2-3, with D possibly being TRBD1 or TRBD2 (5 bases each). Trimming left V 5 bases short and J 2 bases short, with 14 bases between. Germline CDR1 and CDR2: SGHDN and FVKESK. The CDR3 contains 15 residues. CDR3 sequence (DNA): TGTGCCAGCAGCTTAACGGGACGGATCACAGATACGCAGTATTTT. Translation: CASSLTGRITDTQYF.

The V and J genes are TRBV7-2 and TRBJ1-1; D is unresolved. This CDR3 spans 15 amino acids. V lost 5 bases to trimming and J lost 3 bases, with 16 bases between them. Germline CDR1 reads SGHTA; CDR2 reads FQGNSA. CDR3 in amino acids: CASSPKREVHTEAFF. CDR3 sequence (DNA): TGTGCCAGCAGCCCCAAGAGGGAGGTTCACACTGAAGCTTTCTTT.